One and the same sample provided the 30 T cell receptor beta chains below, sequenced in a study of blood T cells in healthy people across ages. PCR was performed a second time for about 6 to 12 cycles using a sample-barcoded 5' primer and a J-beta primer mix. TCRdb itself ran the 5' RACE reads through MiXCR, one entry per CDR3 protein. The repertoire has more than 500,000 distinct CDR3 sequences, about 27% of them found once; the top ten carry over 3.5%. The sample was also reused in another study, on T cells of mothers and their children.

Sequences were obtained from blood. The receptors shown here come from a boy between 2 and 10 years old in good health.

This clonotype has only a few counts. This chain joins TRBV12-3 or TRBV12-4 and TRBJ2-5, with TRBD1 matching over 8 bases. The J call may not be correct, given that the DNA end is closer to TRBJ2-1. The CDR3 runs 16 residues. The CDR3 DNA is TGTGCCAGCAGTTTAGTCCCAATTGACAGGGGAGATGAGCAGTTCTTC. Amino acids: CASSLVPIDRGDEQFF.

The sample holds a few counts of this clonotype. V usage is TRBV29-1 and J usage is TRBJ1-2; D not certain. The V and J ends lost 0 bases and 1 base respectively, with 6 bases between them. From germline, CDR1 is SQVTM and CDR2 ANQGSEA. The CDR3 spans 13 residues. The CDR3 bases are TGCAGCGTTGAAGATAGTATTAACTATGGCTACACCTTC. Translating it yields CSVEDSINYGYTF.

This sequence joins TRBV7-9 and TRBJ2-1, with 9 bases identical to TRBD2. CDR1 is SEHNR and CDR2 is FQNEAQ in the germline V gene (reference sequence). CDR3 length equals 15 residues. V lost 5 bases, J lost 3 bases, and 5 bases stayed unmatched. CDR3 nucleotide sequence: TGTGCCAGCAGCCCACGGACTAGCGTCTACAATGAGCAGTTCTTC. Translated: CASSPRTSVYNEQFF.

This clonotype was counted once. DNA for the CDR3: TGTGCCAGCAGCGTAGAAGGGGGGGTCACAGATACGCAGTATTTT. Amino acid sequence: CASSVEGGVTDTQYF. This chain connects TRBV9 to TRBJ2-3; D might be TRBD2 (7 bases). This CDR3 has 15 amino acids. The ends were cut back, 0 bases at V and 2 bases at J, with 10 bases in the middle. Germline V gene data show CDR1 as SGDLS and CDR2 as YYNGEE.

This chain uses TRBV29-1 with TRBJ1-1; 10 nucleotides match TRBD1. This CDR3 has 18 amino acids. The trim removed 8 bases at V and 3 bases at J, leaving 21 bases unmatched. The germline CDR1 and CDR2 sequences are SQVTM and ANQGSEA. In DNA, the CDR3 is TGCAGCACTTTAGCCCCCATCGACAGGGGGCTAATTGACACTGAAGCTTTCTTT. This codes for CSTLAPIDRGLIDTEAFF.

In DNA form, the CDR3 reads TGTGCGGTCGGGGCGGCGAACACTGAAGCTTTCTTT. Its translation is CAVGAANTEAFF. This rearrangement joins TRBV6-1 to TRBJ1-1; tentative D call: TRBD1 (5 bases). Germline V gene sequence: CDR1 MNHNS, CDR2 SASEGT. This CDR3 comprises 12 residues.

The chain carries TRBV20-1 and TRBJ2-6; D gene uncertain. This CDR3 spans 15 amino acids. The V and J ends lost 1 base and 3 bases respectively, with 10 bases between them. Germline CDR1 DFQATT, CDR2 SNEGSKA (reference sequence). CDR3 nucleotide sequence: TGCAGTGCTAGAGGCTCCCTGGGTGGGGCCAACGTCCTGACTTTC. This translates into CSARGSLGGANVLTF.

This clonotype was seen more than once but under ten times. The rearrangement links TRBV9 to TRBJ1-3; 8 bases fit TRBD1. The germline CDR1 and CDR2 sequences are SGDLS and YYNGEE. V trimming: 2 bases; J trimming: 4 bases; junction bases outside the gene matches: 5. This CDR3 is built from 15 residues. The CDR3 region is CASSVATGAGNTIYF. The CDR3 nucleotides are TGTGCCAGCAGCGTTGCGACAGGGGCCGGAAACACCATATATTTT.

This clonotype has only a few counts. The chain is built from TRBV30 and TRBJ1-1; D call uncertain. Per the germline V gene, CDR1 is GTSNPN and CDR2 is SVGIG (reference sequence). The CDR3 length is 13 residues. The V gene lost 3 bases and the J gene lost 4 bases, with 12 bases spanning the gap. The CDR3 bases are TGTGCCTGGAGCCGGGAGGTAGGCACTGAAGCTTTCTTT. Its protein product is CAWSREVGTEAFF.

This clonotype was observed a few times. Sequence at one end of the junction differs from germline and may be a read error. V usage is TRBV27 and J usage is TRBJ1-1, with D perhaps TRBD1 (5 bases). This CDR3 is built from 15 residues. CDR1 and CDR2 from the germline V gene are MNHEY and SMNVEV (reference sequence). CDR3 region: CASSLQGGMNTEPFF. The DNA for the CDR3 is TGTGCCAGCAGTTTACAGGGTGGTATGAACACTGAACCTTTCTTT.

This chain joins TRBV29-1 and TRBJ2-3; TRBD2 matches at 11 bases. CDR1 and CDR2 (germline): SQVTM, ANQGSEA. The ends lost 2 bases at V and 3 bases at J; junction bases unmatched: 19. The CDR3 sequence is 20 residues long. For the CDR3, the DNA is TGCAGCGTTGAATTCTACGCTAGCGGGGGGCCGCGGGGTGCGACAGATACGCAGTATTTT. It codes for CSVEFYASGGPRGATDTQYF.

The chain joins TRBV28 to TRBJ2-4, with 9 bases identical to TRBD1. Germline CDR1 is MDHEN and CDR2 is SYDVKM. V shed 6 bases and J 0 bases; nucleotides not matched to a gene: 21. The CDR3 sequence is 21 residues long. The chain's CDR3 is CASSKGQGYRLFLLAKNIQYF. In DNA form, the CDR3 reads TGTGCCAGCAGCAAGGGACAGGGATATCGATTGTTCCTCCTAGCCAAAAACATTCAGTACTTC. The whole variable domain, remainder taken from reference TRBV28 and TRBJ2-4, is DVKVTQSSRYLVKRTGEKVFLECVQDMDHENMFWYRQDPGLGLRLIYFSYDVKMKEKGDIPEGYSVSREKKERFSLILESASTNQTSMYLCASSKGQGYRLFLLAKNIQYFGAGTRLSVL.

J is TRBJ1-6 and V is TRBV20-1; D unresolved. The CDR3 consists of 14 residues. Germline CDR1 DFQATT, CDR2 SNEGSKA (reference sequence). V was clipped by 5 bases and J by 0 bases, with 8 bases between them. The CDR3 sequence: CSAVESSYNSPLHF. The CDR3 DNA follows: TGCAGTGCTGTCGAAAGCTCCTATAATTCACCCCTCCACTTT.

CDR3 in amino acids: CASSLGSGRLNEQFF. The CDR3 DNA sequence: TGCGCCAGCAGCTTGGGTAGCGGGAGACTGAATGAGCAGTTCTTC. The chain links TRBV5-1 to TRBJ2-5; TRBD2 matches 9 bases. The end of the DNA is better explained by TRBJ2-1, so the J call may be wrong. The CDR3 runs 15 residues. CDR1 is SGHRS and CDR2 is YFSETQ in the germline V gene.

This sequence joins TRBV11-2 and TRBJ1-5, with 7 bases fitting TRBD1. Germline CDR1 reads SGHAT; CDR2 reads FQNNGV. This CDR3 has 13 residues. V lost 10 bases and J lost 4; bases outside the gene matches: 7. CDR3 nucleotides: TGTGCCAACGGACAGGACAGAAATCAGCCCCAGCATTTT. Translation gives CANGQDRNQPQHF.

The V call is TRBV29-1, the J call TRBJ1-2; D gene unclear. Germline loops: CDR1 SQVTM, CDR2 ANQGSEA. The V and J ends lost 3 bases and 8 bases respectively, with 19 bases between them. The CDR3 runs 14 residues. CDR3 protein: CSVESTPGVSGYTF. The CDR3 DNA reads TGCAGCGTTGAGTCCACCCCTGGAGTATCGGGCTACACCTTC.

The chain couples TRBV7-2 to TRBJ2-5, with 8 bases aligning to TRBD2. Germline trimming cut 3 bases from V and 6 bases from J; bases unmatched to any gene: 3. The germline gives CDR1 SGHTA, CDR2 FQGNSA. The CDR3 runs to 13 residues. DNA of the CDR3: TGTGCCAGCAGCTTTAGCGGGGAAAAGACCCAGTACTTC. This sequence encodes CASSFSGEKTQYF.

This clonotype was observed a few times. V gene TRBV4-2 combines with J gene TRBJ2-7; D is uncertain. Germline V gene lookup returns CDR1 LGHNA and CDR2 YNFKEQ. The CDR3 sequence is 14 residues long. The V end was cut by 4 bases, the J end by 0 bases, with 10 bases between. Here the CDR3 reads CASSPTADSYEQYF. The DNA for the CDR3 is TGTGCCAGCAGCCCCACCGCGGACTCCTACGAGCAGTACTTC.

This clonotype was detected only once. This chain uses TRBV19 with TRBJ2-5; no clear D. The CDR3 extends over 13 amino acids. The germline V and J ends were trimmed by 3 bases and 2 bases, with 7 bases remaining between them. Looked up from germline, CDR1 is LNHDA and CDR2 is SQIVND (reference sequence). CDR3 region: CASSMARQETQYF. Here the CDR3 DNA reads TGTGCCAGTAGTATGGCTAGACAAGAGACCCAGTACTTC.

This chain joins TRBV28 and TRBJ2-3, with 9 bases fitting TRBD2. This CDR3 has 14 amino acids. Per germline, CDR1 MDHEN and CDR2 SYDVKM. V lost 6 bases and J lost 3; bases outside the gene matches: 4. The CDR3 here is CASRETSGTDTQYF. CDR3 nucleotides: TGTGCCAGCAGAGAAACTAGCGGGACAGATACGCAGTATTTT. The whole variable domain, remainder taken from reference TRBV28 and TRBJ2-3, is DVKVTQSSRYLVKRTGEKVFLECVQDMDHENMFWYRQDPGLGLRLIYFSYDVKMKEKGDIPEGYSVSREKKERFSLILESASTNQTSMYLCASRETSGTDTQYFGPGTRLTVL.

Many counts were recorded for this clonotype. In DNA, the CDR3 is TGTGCCAGCAGTTTCCTGTTCTACGAGCAGTACTTC. Its protein product is CASSFLFYEQYF. The chain is built from TRBV28 and TRBJ2-7; D is unresolved. V was cut by 3 bases and J by 3 bases, with 6 bases left in between. The CDR3 length is 12 residues. Germline loops: CDR1 MDHEN, CDR2 SYDVKM.

CDR3 sequence (DNA): TGCAGTGCCGCCGGGACAGGGAATGAAAAACTGTTTTTT. Protein sequence: CSAAGTGNEKLFF. J is TRBJ1-4 and V is TRBV20-1; 9 bases line up with TRBD1. This CDR3 region has 13 residues. V lost 6 bases and J lost 5; bases outside the gene matches: 4. CDR1 is DFQATT and CDR2 is SNEGSKA in the germline V gene (reference sequence).

The chain combines TRBV29-1 with TRBJ2-1; D may be TRBD2 (6 bases). Trimming shortened V by 0 bases and J by 0 bases, and 15 bases separated the two germline ends. Germline lookup yields CDR1 SQVTM and CDR2 ANQGSEA. This CDR3 has 17 amino acids. CDR3 DNA: TGCAGCGTTGAAGATTCACAATCCGGGAGCTCCTACAATGAGCAGTTCTTC. As protein: CSVEDSQSGSSYNEQFF.

The genes are TRBV5-1 and TRBJ1-2; D perhaps matches TRBD1 (5 bases). Germline V gene data show CDR1 as SGHRS and CDR2 as YFSETQ. The V gene lost 3 bases and the J gene lost 2 bases, with 11 bases spanning the gap. The CDR3 has 14 amino acids. As DNA, the CDR3 is TGCGCCAGCAGCTCTGTCGGGGCGAACTATGGCTACACCTTC. It is translated as CASSSVGANYGYTF. Drawing the rest from reference TRBV5-1 and TRBJ1-2, the complete variable domain is KAGVTQTPRYLIKTRGQQVTLSCSPISGHRSVSWYQQTPGQGLQFLFEYFSETQRNKGNFPGRFSGRQFSNSRSEMNVSTLELGDSALYLCASSSVGANYGYTFGSGTRLTVV.

The rearrangement joins TRBV20-1 to TRBJ2-3, with a weak D call TRBD2 (5 bases). CDR1 is DFQATT and CDR2 is SNEGSKA in the germline V gene (reference sequence). Trimming left V 3 bases short and J 6 bases short, with 10 bases between. The CDR3 has 12 amino acids. The CDR3 spells CSARGAVDTQYF. In DNA, the CDR3 is TGCAGTGCTAGGGGAGCTGTTGATACGCAGTATTTT.

The chain recombines TRBV3-1 with TRBJ1-2, with D perhaps TRBD1 (5 bases). Per the germline V gene, CDR1 is LGHDT and CDR2 is YNNKEL (reference sequence). Trimming cost V 1 base and J 4 bases, with 13 bases left between them. The CDR3 covers 15 residues. For the CDR3, the DNA is TGTGCCAGCAGCCAAGCCTTGGGAGGGGCCTATGGCTACACCTTC. This sequence encodes CASSQALGGAYGYTF.

This clonotype was found many times. The rearrangement links TRBV20-1 to TRBJ1-2; D gene ambiguous. V was clipped by 7 bases and J by 4 bases, with 19 bases between them. CDR3 length: 14 amino acids. Germline V gene lookup returns CDR1 DFQATT and CDR2 SNEGSKA (reference sequence). CDR3 residues: CSVSSGGEVYGYTF. The CDR3, as DNA: TGCAGTGTATCCAGCGGTGGGGAGGTCTATGGCTACACCTTC.

On this clonotype: A read error may produce the germline difference seen at one junction end. This rearrangement joins TRBV6-5 to TRBJ2-1, with D uncertain. Germline CDR1 MNHEY, CDR2 SVGAGI. The CDR3 has 13 residues. The CDR3 coding sequence is TGTGCCATCATAACGGAAGGTCACAATGAGCAGCTCTTC. This gives the protein CAIITEGHNEQLF.

This clonotype was detected a few times. V and J are TRBV7-2 and TRBJ1-4; possibly TRBD1 for D (5 bases). V gave up 2 bases and J gave up 7 bases, with 14 bases separating them. Germline CDR1 and CDR2: SGHTA and FQGNSA. CDR3 size: 15 residues. CDR3: CASSLLGGRFEKLFF. CDR3 sequence (DNA): TGTGCCAGCAGCTTACTGGGGGGGAGATTTGAAAAACTGTTTTTT.

The chain carries TRBV9 and TRBJ2-1, with TRBD2 matching over 8 bases. The CDR3 is made up of 13 amino acids. The germline V gene encodes CDR1 SGDLS and CDR2 YYNGEE. Trimming took 8 bases from V and 7 from J; bases not matched to a gene: 8. The CDR3 DNA follows: TGTGCCAGTGGACGGGGGGGCCAAAATGAGCAGTTCTTC. Translated, it gives CASGRGGQNEQFF.